This section outlines one TCR beta chain sequence together with its context. This record belongs to a study of human T cells and chemical hapten exposure. Time point: patch test 2, 6 weeks after DPC sensitization. Treatment meaning: therapeutic diphenylcyclopropenone sensitization with weekly scalp DPC. TCRdb ran MiXCR on the RACE reads and lists one entry per CDR3 protein. The data show 100,000 or so distinct CDR3 sequences, roughly a tenth seen once. Germline loops: CDR1 SGHTA, CDR2 FQGNSA. This CDR3 contains 13 residues. V lost 5 bases, J lost 6 bases, and 11 bases lay in between. This sequence was found in a woman aged 40 to 55 with alopecia areata. Some clones in this sample may be carry-over from other donors' samples. The chain has TRBV7-2 and TRBJ1-5; perhaps TRBD1 as D (6 bases). Sequenced here: whole blood, sampled in connection with sensitization to the hapten diphenylcyclopropenone (DPC). CDR3 DNA sequence: TGTGCCAGCAGCCCAGGGGAGAGTCAGCCCCAGCATTTT. This sequence encodes CASSPGESQPQHF.